This paragraph reports one T cell receptor beta chain. Its antigen target is currently unknown. No much larger clone exists at a distance of one base, and base qualities are not known. The data derive from a study of cytomegalovirus exposure and HLA in healthy donors (dated by TCRdb to the late 2010s). About the study as a whole: An earlier analysis of about 530 of the donors reported roughly 300 Gb of sequence data and about 120 million unique TCR beta sequences obtained from roughly 180 million T cells. An early release covering over 500 HLA-typed donors comprised about 300 gigabases of sequencing data and approximately 85 million unique TCR sequences. Of the approximately 400 genotyped donors, more than 75% were placed in the genetic ancestry cluster associated with self-reported Caucasian donors. The aim of the study was to test whether cataloging public T cell receptors could identify signatures of past pathogen exposure. The T cell repertoires of 550 to 850 subjects were profiled by immunosequencing and related to cytomegalovirus serostatus. A separate validation cohort of more than 100 different subjects was used in addition to the roughly 620-subject first cohort. To predict cytomegalovirus infection status, the study combined high-throughput TCR immunosequencing, statistical association of individual TCRs with disease status, and machine learning. To study patterns of TCR occurrence, a later analysis re-analyzed previously published TCR beta repertoires from just over 650 donors and added high-resolution HLA genotyping. Rather than using new phenotypic data, the later analysis identified candidate immune exposures from TCR beta sequences and from how often those sequences occurred across donors. To decide whether each TCR beta V gene segment behaved as functional or pseudogenic, an earlier analysis of approximately 620 of the donors relied on high-throughput TCR beta sequencing. Donor age, sex, ethnicity and CMV serostatus were compiled alongside the repertoire data. Genome-wide SNP genotypes for about three fifths of the roughly 670 donors were used in a later genetic analysis, which treated that subset as a discovery cohort. Every discovery cohort repertoire had been produced on one sequencing platform. HLA typing covered class I and class II loci at four-digit resolution. Typing coverage differed by locus: A, B, C, DRB1 and DQB1 were typed in roughly 620-640 donors, DQA1 in 500 to 550, DPA1 in 600 to 610, and DPB1 in just under 490. Several DR-DQ haplotypes were handled as single units for association and clustering because linkage in the cohort was strong. Among about 370 genotyped donors of the cohort, an average of about 240,000 unique TCR beta nucleotide sequences was sequenced per donor, of which about 18% were non-productive.

Library preparation used the immunoSEQ multiplex PCR assay. For the multiplex PCR, a mixture combining 60 forward primers for TCR Vbeta segments and 13 reverse primers for TCR Jbeta segments was used. The CDR3 region of rearranged TCR beta genes was amplified from genomic DNA with a multiplex PCR assay. The amplified TCR beta libraries were sequenced on the Illumina HiSeq System as 87-base-pair reads. Under the source paper's analysis protocol: A later analysis counted some 74 million unique TCR beta chains across the 640 or so repertoires, and 10 million to 11 million of these chains were shared by at least two donors. Raw reads were error-corrected and collapsed into unique sequences with a nearest-neighbor algorithm that merged closely related sequences to remove PCR and sequencing errors. CDR3 sequences were aligned to IMGT reference sequences to assign V, D and J gene segments. For a sequence to be retained, a match of at least six nucleotides was required to both a V gene segment and a J gene segment. Rearrangements were called productive when the CDR3 lacked stop codons and stayed in frame with V and J; all others were non-productive. CDR3 was defined according to IMGT convention as the region running from the second conserved V-encoded cysteine to the conserved J-encoded phenylalanine. In an earlier analysis of roughly 580 of the donors, sequences lacking an unambiguous match to a single V gene segment were excluded. In an earlier analysis of 450 to 700 of the donors, V segments were called functional above 56.7% productive rearrangements and were called segregating when the between-donor standard deviation exceeded 5%. To diagnose cytomegalovirus status from the catalog of TCR beta chain sequences, a statistical classification framework was built. A later analysis assigned V and J genes by comparing TCR nucleotide sequences with IMGT/GENE-DB human TR gene sequences. In a later analysis, CDR3 sequences and most-parsimonious VDJ recombination scenarios were assigned using the TCRdist pipeline. In a later analysis, each TCR beta chain was defined by its CDR3 amino acid sequence together with its V-gene family, and reads without a unique V-gene family were excluded. In a later analysis, 500 to 650 highly shared, low-generation-probability nucleotide sequences were removed to address suspected cross-contamination and a sequencing artifact. In a later analysis, a clonal expansion index was calculated for each public chain from normalized within-repertoire ranks of inferred template counts. In a later analysis, generation probabilities were computed using a VDJ recombination model fitted to out-of-frame rearrangements, and the results were checked against IGoR. In a later analysis, hypergeometric tests were used to score TCR-TCR, TCR-HLA and TCR-CMV co-occurrence, with a repertoire-size bias correction applied to TCR pairs. A later analysis estimated false discovery rates by permuting HLA or CMV assignments 20 times. In a later analysis, co-occurring TCRs were grouped using DBSCAN, and TCRdist sequence similarity was added for clustering within HLA-allele-positive subsets. Repertoires with fewer than 30,000 or more than 120,000 public chains, plus five repertoires with anomalous nucleotide sharing, were excluded from co-occurrence clustering. TCRdb re-hosts the immuneACCESS table, in-frame sequences only. Its copies lack some clones; in the studies checked, an unresolved V gene accounts for under half of them, and the cause for the rest is not known. D and trimming come from the DNA, and the V and J calls and clone size come from that table. In this sample the table shows fewer than 150,000 clones, around 80% of which occur a single time. About 2.2% of the sample rests with the top ten.

Including cysteine and phenylalanine, the CDR3 has 14 amino acids. Solely the CDR3 DNA is kept, with 42 bases framed from the first base. Germline trimming: 6 bases from V, 7 bases from J; junction bases outside gene matches: 8. From a lookup of the germline V gene, CDR1 and CDR2 are SGHRS and YFSETQ. Findings and caveats that apply to the study as a whole: In vitro tests confirmed that three of the cytomegalovirus-associated TCR beta chains recognize cytomegalovirus antigens. A further reported finding was that TCR beta sequences accurately predicted the HLA-A and HLA-B alleles for most subjects in the first cohort. Presence/absence analyses assumed roughly uniform sequencing depth across donors, an assumption that may not hold. Linkage disequilibrium might explain the correlated functional status among segregating V segments, but an unknown experimental factor could not be ruled out. Because the 87-base-pair reads could not distinguish some IMGT-functional V segments, including TRBV6-2 and TRBV6-3, those segments were excluded. The authors suggested that the approach could potentially be extended to other disease states and immunological phenotypes. In a later genetic analysis, a missense DCLRE1C variant was associated with V-gene and J-gene trimming of TCR beta chains, and the association was replicated in an independent cohort. Across donors, most TCR sequences were observed very rarely, whereas some public TCRs were present in many individuals. For the cohort, immune exposure information was limited to CMV serostatus. HLA typing was unavailable for some donors at each locus, so association tests used only the typed subset. When HLA alleles, especially DR and DQ, strongly co-occurred, attributing TCR associations to individual alleles was difficult. Compared with equally common non-associated chains, HLA-associated TCR beta chains in a later analysis were more clonally expanded and had lower generation probabilities. A cluster of highly shared sequence variants was judged likely to be a technical artifact of the sequencing pipeline. A later genetic analysis reported fewer N-insertions in productive TCRs among donors in an Asian-associated ancestry cluster than the roughly 640-donor mean. Specific HLA alleles were associated with 18,000 or so TCR beta sequences at a false discovery rate of 0.05 in a later analysis. Because counts were too low, seventeen rarely observed V segments, including chromosome 9 orphons, were excluded from the earlier analysis of fewer than 650 of the donors. In an earlier analysis of roughly 560 of the donors, most TCR beta V segments were observed in productive rearrangements about 90% or about 30% of the time, broadly matching IMGT annotations. The classifier was reported to diagnose cytomegalovirus status with high specificity and sensitivity in both the original cohort and the validation cohort. The cohort was sequenced for TCR beta chains only, and without alpha or paired-chain data the features that could be detected were limited. Most CMV-associated TCR beta chains appeared to be HLA-restricted in a later analysis, and the HLA associations seemed to be driven largely by CMV exposure. According to a later analysis, parvovirus B19, influenza, CMV and Epstein-Barr virus appeared linked to several top co-occurrence clusters. In the study, 150 to 200 TCR beta chains were listed as associated with cytomegalovirus. A later analysis found that TCR association rates varied across HLA loci, with DRB1 alleles showing the most associated TCRs and HLA-C alleles the fewest.

The cohort comprised hundreds of healthy bone marrow donors. All cohort members were sampled while nominally healthy, although unrecorded immune exposures were likely present. The donor was CMV seronegative and belonged to the group of 350 or so seronegative cohort members. A peripheral blood sample was collected from each donor, and TCR beta sequencing was performed on peripheral blood mononuclear cells. The Qiagen DNeasy Blood Extraction Kit was used to extract genomic DNA from the blood cell samples. Sequencing was performed on PBMCs. This chain is built from TRBV5-1 and TRBJ2-1, with TRBD1 matching 9 junction bases. This sequence originates from a man under 40 in good health and CMV-seronegative. The sequenced DNA is TGCGCCAGCATGACCGGGACAGGGAGTAATGAGCAGTTCTTC. Translated, it reads CASMTGTGSNEQFF.